This entry lists 32 T cell receptor beta chains sequenced from one sample in a study of blood T cell repertoires in COVID-19. This table comes from immunoSEQ multiplex PCR, and its TCRdb copy is limited to in-frame clones, with some not included. Seen here are a few hundred thousand clones, less than 90% observed once, and the top ten hold about 4.1%. The sample was peripheral blood. The origin of the receptors is a man aged 55-75 years who had recovered from COVID-19.

This chain joins TRBV9 and TRBJ1-1, with 8 positions matching TRBD1. Per germline, CDR1 SGDLS and CDR2 YYNGEE. Losses at the gene ends were 4 bases for V and 3 bases for J; bases not matched to a gene: 11. The CDR3 contains 16 residues. The CDR3 region has the DNA TGTGCCAGCAGCACGTCGCCCGACAGGGGAGACACTGAAGCTTTCTTT. Translating it yields CASSTSPDRGDTEAFF.

The V and J genes are TRBV18 and TRBJ1-1; 8 bases are a match to TRBD1. CDR3 length: 14 amino acids. Germline CDR1 is KGHSH and CDR2 is LQKENI. Losses at the gene ends were 2 bases for V and 6 bases for J; bases not matched to a gene: 5. In nucleotides, the CDR3 is TGTGCCAGCTCACCATATGACAGGGGCGCTGAAGCTTTCTTT. Protein: CASSPYDRGAEAFF.

Comment on this clone: No conserved phenylalanine or tryptophan is present at the end of the CDR3, so a read error is the likely explanation. No DNA is shown, since the ends of the CDR3 on it are uncertain; the CDR3 is the one TCRdb lists. The genes are TRBV3-1 (or the pseudogene TRBV3-2) and TRBJ2-3; TRBD2 is taken as the D call from the table, unchecked against the DNA. The CDR3 spans 10 amino acids, including both terminal residues. The germline CDR1 and CDR2 sequences are LGHDT and YNNKEL (reference sequence). The CDR3 protein is CASIRDRGQE.

The genes are TRBV7-9 and TRBJ1-2; D remains ambiguous. Germline CDR1 reads SEHNR; CDR2 reads FQNEAQ (reference sequence). Trimming left V 2 bases short and J 8 bases short, with 12 bases between. The CDR3 covers 13 residues. The CDR3 DNA reads TGTGCCAGCAGCTTAAAAAACCTATGGGGCTACACCTTC. Protein sequence: CASSLKNLWGYTF.

The chain couples TRBV5-1 to TRBJ2-4; 8 nucleotides align to TRBD2. The CDR3 is made up of 19 amino acids. V trimming: 2 bases; J trimming: 3 bases; junction bases outside the gene matches: 16. CDR1 SGHRS and CDR2 YFSETQ come from the germline V gene. The CDR3 DNA reads as TGCGCCAGCAGCTTCGTTCCGGGTAGCGGGGCGGGTGACAAAAACATTCAGTACTTC. Protein product: CASSFVPGSGAGDKNIQYF.

In nucleotides, the CDR3 is TGTGCCAGCAGCCAAGGCCCTAGCGGGCGTGACGAGCAGTACTTC. This encodes CASSQGPSGRDEQYF. V and J are TRBV3-1 (or the pseudogene TRBV3-2) and TRBJ2-7; TRBD2 aligns across 8 bases. The trim removed 1 base at V and 5 bases at J, leaving 7 bases unmatched. This CDR3 is built from 15 residues. Germline loops: CDR1 LGHDT, CDR2 YNNKEL (reference sequence).

The J gene is TRBJ1-2, the V gene TRBV12-5, with D maybe TRBD1 (6 bases). Germline-derived CDR1 and CDR2 are LGHNT and FRNRAP. The germline V and J ends were trimmed by 5 bases and 1 base, with 17 bases remaining between them. This CDR3 contains 16 residues. The CDR3 bases are TGTGCTAGTGGTGCACGGGGGGCCTCGATTAACTATGGCTACACCTTC. Residues: CASGARGASINYGYTF.

The rearrangement links TRBV12-5 to TRBJ2-5; 10 nucleotides match TRBD1. Germline V gives CDR1 LGHNT, CDR2 FRNRAP. V shed 5 bases, J shed 1 base, and the junction held 13 bases outside the gene matches. The CDR3 contains 18 residues. The CDR3 reads CASGDDRGRPSGQETQYF. CDR3 DNA sequence: TGTGCTAGTGGTGACGACAGGGGGCGGCCCAGTGGCCAAGAGACCCAGTACTTC. The entire variable domain, with the rest obtained from reference TRBV12-5 and TRBJ2-5, is as follows: DARVTQTPRHKVTEMGQEVTMRCQPILGHNTVFWYRQTMMQGLELLAYFRNRAPLDDSGMPKDRFSAEMPDATLATLKIQPSEPRDSAVYFCASGDDRGRPSGQETQYFGPGTRLLVL.

This chain links TRBV12-3 or TRBV12-4 with TRBJ1-2; 8 bases line up with TRBD1. The CDR3 consists of 12 residues. The junction had 4 bases not matched to a gene; V was cut back by 5 bases and J by 8 bases. The CDR3 sequence is CASSSGQGGYTF. CDR3 sequence (DNA): TGTGCCAGCAGTAGTGGACAGGGCGGCTACACCTTC.

This clone has a handful of counts. Written as DNA, the CDR3 is TGTGCCAGCAGTGTCAGGGGATACGAGCAGTACTTC. It translates to CASSVRGYEQYF. The chain has TRBV2 and TRBJ2-7; D is perhaps TRBD1 (6 bases). The CDR3 is 12 residues long. Germline CDR1 SNHLY, CDR2 FYNNEI. The V end was cut by 4 bases, the J end by 4 bases, with 8 bases between.

A remark on this clone: Other DNA sequences within the sample encode an identical CDR3. The V and J genes are TRBV12-3 or TRBV12-4 and TRBJ1-1; D is unclear. The germline V and J ends were trimmed by 6 bases and 0 bases, with 5 bases remaining between them. This CDR3 is 12 amino acids long. The CDR3 DNA is TGTGCCAGCAGCCTATTGAACACTGAAGCTTTCTTT. Its protein product is CASSLLNTEAFF.

This clone was detected a few times. The V and J genes are TRBV18 and TRBJ1-2; D uncertain. The germline gives CDR1 KGHSH, CDR2 LQKENI. Trimming left V 0 bases short and J 4 bases short, with 15 bases between. There are 16 residues in the CDR3. The DNA for the CDR3 is TGTGCCAGCTCACCACCGGGCAGCCGATCAGTCTATGGCTACACCTTC. Protein: CASSPPGSRSVYGYTF.

The V and J genes are TRBV12-3 or TRBV12-4 and TRBJ1-2; no clear D gene. The V end lost 0 bases, the J end lost 8 bases, and 10 bases lay between the germline ends. The CDR3 runs 13 residues. The DNA for the CDR3 is TGTGCCAGCAGTTTAGCGGTTGGCGGGGGCTACACCTTC. It is translated as CASSLAVGGGYTF.

The chain uses TRBV5-4 and TRBJ2-7, with D possibly TRBD2 on 6 matching bases. From germline, CDR1 is SGHNT and CDR2 YYREEE (reference sequence). V was shortened by 0 bases and J by 3 bases, with 13 bases between the two germline ends. CDR3 length: 15 residues. Here the CDR3 DNA reads TGTGCCAGCAGCTTGGAAGGGACTCCCCTCTACGAGCAGTACTTC. Residues: CASSLEGTPLYEQYF.

This clone was detected once. The chain is built from TRBV5-4 and TRBJ1-1; D unclear. This CDR3 comprises 15 residues. V was shortened by 0 bases and J by 0 bases, with 9 bases between the two germline ends. Per the germline V gene, CDR1 is SGHNT and CDR2 is YYREEE (reference sequence). For the CDR3, the DNA is TGTGCCAGCAGCTTGGAGCCTACGGTGAACACTGAAGCTTTCTTT. Amino acid sequence: CASSLEPTVNTEAFF.

CDR3: CATSDRFTEAFF. The CDR3 nucleotides are TGTGCCACCAGTGACCGTTTCACTGAAGCTTTCTTT. This chain joins TRBV24-1 and TRBJ1-1; D is unresolved. The V gene's germline CDR1 is KGHDR and CDR2 SFDVKD. Trimming cost V 4 bases and J 4 bases, with 6 bases left between them. CDR3 length equals 12 residues.

The chain's CDR3 is CASRRGNTEAFF. The CDR3, as DNA: TGTGCCAGCAGAAGAGGGAACACTGAAGCTTTCTTT. The chain has TRBV27 and TRBJ1-1, with no clear D. Trimming took off 6 bases at V and 1 base at J, with 6 bases between the two ends. The CDR3 runs to 12 residues. Germline-derived CDR1 and CDR2 are MNHEY and SMNVEV (reference sequence).

A note on this clone: One junction end does not reproduce the germline sequence, and a read error may be involved. The rearrangement uses TRBV5-1 and TRBJ2-5; 11 bases are shared with TRBD2. The CDR3 is 15 amino acids. Germline assignment: CDR1 SGHRS and CDR2 YFSETQ. The CDR3 coding sequence is TGCGCCAGCAGCCCCAGACTAGCGGGACAAGAGGCCCAGTACTTC. It translates to CASSPRLAGQEAQYF.

The chain recombines TRBV4-2 with TRBJ2-1, with 12 positions matching TRBD2. J lost 8 bases, V lost 0 bases, and 11 bases had no gene match. The germline gives CDR1 LGHNA, CDR2 YNFKEQ. The CDR3 runs 18 residues. DNA of the CDR3: TGTGCCAGCAGCCAAGATATTACTAGCGGGGGGCGTAGGGATGAGCAGTTCTTC. It encodes CASSQDITSGGRRDEQFF.

The chain joins TRBV5-1 to TRBJ1-1, with a weak D call TRBD1 (6 bases). V gave up 3 bases and J gave up 11 bases, with 29 bases separating them. CDR3 length equals 17 residues. The germline V gene has CDR1 SGHRS and CDR2 YFSETQ. The CDR3 is CASSSDLVGGRFSNAFF. The CDR3 region has the DNA TGCGCCAGCAGCTCCGATTTAGTCGGGGGGCGATTCTCTAATGCTTTCTTT.

This clone has more than one count but fewer than ten. This sequence joins TRBV12-3 or TRBV12-4 and TRBJ2-1, with a weak D call TRBD1 (6 bases). V gave up 5 bases and J gave up 10 bases, with 15 bases separating them. This CDR3 spans 13 amino acids. DNA of the CDR3: TGTGCCAGCAGTCCTTACCCCCAGGGGGAGCAGTTCTTC. Residues: CASSPYPQGEQFF.

The chain has TRBV10-3 and TRBJ2-1; 9 bases agree with TRBD1. J lost 7 bases, V lost 3 bases, and 10 bases had no gene match. CDR1 is ENHRY and CDR2 is SYGVKD in the germline V gene. The length of the CDR3 is 16 residues. The CDR3: CAISDQGQGRRNEQFF. In nucleotides, the CDR3 is TGTGCCATCAGTGACCAGGGACAGGGAAGACGGAATGAGCAGTTCTTC.

The rearrangement joins TRBV2 to TRBJ1-6; 8 bases are a match to TRBD1. This CDR3 contains 16 residues. Germline V gene sequence: CDR1 SNHLY, CDR2 FYNNEI. After removal of 7 bases from V and 11 bases from J, the junction contained 16 bases not matched to a gene. The CDR3 nucleotides read TGTGCCAGCAAACCGGGACAGGTCTCCGGGGCGACACCCCTCCACTTT. It translates to CASKPGQVSGATPLHF.

The chain couples TRBV5-1 to TRBJ1-5; D is perhaps TRBD1 (5 bases). This CDR3 region has 15 residues. Germline CDR1 reads SGHRS; CDR2 reads YFSETQ. Trimming left V 0 bases short and J 5 bases short, with 12 bases between. DNA of the CDR3: TGCGCCAGCAGCTTGGCGGGGGGGATATATCAGCCCCAGCATTTT. Translation: CASSLAGGIYQPQHF.

V is TRBV19 and J is TRBJ1-2, with 7 bases matching TRBD1. The CDR3 spans 16 residues. Germline assignment: CDR1 LNHDA and CDR2 SQIVND (reference sequence). V trimming: 10 bases; J trimming: 4 bases; junction bases outside the gene matches: 18. The DNA for the CDR3 is TGTGCCACATATCCGGGACAGCCGAATATACCCTATGGCTACACCTTC. Protein product: CATYPGQPNIPYGYTF.

The rearrangement joins TRBV6-4 to TRBJ2-5, with D possibly TRBD2 on 6 matching bases. V was trimmed by 6 bases and J by 1 base, leaving 18 bases between them. The CDR3 has 16 residues. CDR1 is MRHNA and CDR2 is SNTAGT in the germline V gene. The CDR3, as DNA: TGTGCCAGCAGGGGACTCACTAGGGTGGTCCAAGAGACCCAGTACTTC. Its protein product is CASRGLTRVVQETQYF.

This chain connects TRBV28 to TRBJ2-5, with D unclear. Germline CDR1 is MDHEN and CDR2 is SYDVKM. This CDR3 region has 13 residues. With 1 base removed from V and 5 bases from J, the gap between germline ends came to 8 bases. CDR3 residues: CASSLLPRETQYF. For the CDR3, the DNA is TGTGCCAGCAGTTTATTACCCCGGGAGACCCAGTACTTC.

V is TRBV6-5 and J is TRBJ1-6; D is possibly TRBD1 (6 bases). V gave up 6 bases and J gave up 7 bases, with 13 bases separating them. The CDR3 totals 14 residues. The germline CDR1 and CDR2 sequences are MNHEY and SVGAGI. CDR3 nucleotide sequence: TGTGCCAGCAGAAGTGGACAGCGCAATTCACCCCTCCACTTT. Protein sequence: CASRSGQRNSPLHF.

This sequence joins TRBV19 and TRBJ1-1; 7 nucleotides agree with TRBD1. CDR3 size: 15 residues. CDR1 is LNHDA and CDR2 is SQIVND in the germline V gene (reference sequence). J lost 2 bases, V lost 7 bases, and 10 bases had no gene match. The CDR3 is CASTTRTGLNTEAFF. The CDR3 nucleotides are TGTGCCAGTACTACCCGGACAGGCCTTAACACTGAAGCTTTCTTT.

The chain combines TRBV7-2 with TRBJ2-3; no clear D gene. Germline lookup yields CDR1 SGHTA and CDR2 FQGNSA. The CDR3 spans 15 residues. The V and J ends lost 1 base and 0 bases respectively, with 8 bases between them. DNA for the CDR3: TGTGCCAGCAGCTTAGAGTACTACAGCACAGATACGCAGTATTTT. It specifies CASSLEYYSTDTQYF.

This clone was observed a few times. This chain links TRBV6-5 with TRBJ2-1; TRBD1 might be the D (6 bases). Germline V gives CDR1 MNHEY, CDR2 SVGAGI. The CDR3 spans 14 residues. Between the trimmed V and J ends, which lost 2 bases and 7 bases, there was a span of 12 bases. CDR3 sequence (DNA): TGTGCCAGCAGTTACGGGGGCCCGAGGAATGAGCAGTTCTTC. This sequence encodes CASSYGGPRNEQFF.

The chain recombines TRBV14 with TRBJ2-7; TRBD2 agrees at 13 bases. Germline V gives CDR1 SGHDN, CDR2 FVKESK. V gave up 4 bases and J gave up 6 bases; unmatched junction bases: 9. The CDR3 is 16 amino acids. In DNA, the CDR3 is TGTGCCAGCAGCCGACAGACTAGCGGGGGGACAGGCGAGCAGTACTTC. This sequence encodes CASSRQTSGGTGEQYF.